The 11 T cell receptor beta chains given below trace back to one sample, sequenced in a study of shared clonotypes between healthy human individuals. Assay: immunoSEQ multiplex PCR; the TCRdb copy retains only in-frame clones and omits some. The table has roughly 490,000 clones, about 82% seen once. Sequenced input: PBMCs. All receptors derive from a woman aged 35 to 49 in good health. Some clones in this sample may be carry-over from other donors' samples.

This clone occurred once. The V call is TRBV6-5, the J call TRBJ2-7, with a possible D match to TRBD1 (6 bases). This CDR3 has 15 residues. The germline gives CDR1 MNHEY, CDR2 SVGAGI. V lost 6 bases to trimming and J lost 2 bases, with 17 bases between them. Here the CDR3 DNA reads TGTGCCAGCAGCCACCCGGACAGCGCACCCTACGAGCAGTACTTC. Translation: CASSHPDSAPYEQYF.

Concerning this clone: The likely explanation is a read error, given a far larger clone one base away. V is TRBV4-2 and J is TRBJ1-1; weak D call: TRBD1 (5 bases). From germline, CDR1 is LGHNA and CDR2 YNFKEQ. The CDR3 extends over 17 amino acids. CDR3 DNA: TGTGCCAGCAGCCAAGGGGGCCCGGGCCGCATGAACGCTGAAGCTTTCTTT. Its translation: CASSQGGPGRMNAEAFF.

This CDR3 is CASARLQRKNEQFF. The CDR3 nucleotides read TGTGCCAGTGCCCGACTCCAACGGAAGAATGAGCAGTTCTTC. The chain couples TRBV19 to TRBJ2-1, with D unresolved. V was pared by 8 bases and J by 7 bases, with 18 bases between. The CDR3 totals 14 residues. The germline gives CDR1 LNHDA, CDR2 SQIVND (reference sequence).

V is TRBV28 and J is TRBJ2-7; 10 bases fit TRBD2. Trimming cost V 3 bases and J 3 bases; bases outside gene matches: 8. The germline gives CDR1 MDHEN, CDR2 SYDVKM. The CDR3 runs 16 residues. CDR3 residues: CASSFISGRASYEQYF. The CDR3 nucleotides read TGTGCCAGCAGTTTCATCAGCGGGAGGGCCAGCTACGAGCAGTACTTC. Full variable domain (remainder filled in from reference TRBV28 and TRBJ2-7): DVKVTQSSRYLVKRTGEKVFLECVQDMDHENMFWYRQDPGLGLRLIYFSYDVKMKEKGDIPEGYSVSREKKERFSLILESASTNQTSMYLCASSFISGRASYEQYFGPGTRLTVT.

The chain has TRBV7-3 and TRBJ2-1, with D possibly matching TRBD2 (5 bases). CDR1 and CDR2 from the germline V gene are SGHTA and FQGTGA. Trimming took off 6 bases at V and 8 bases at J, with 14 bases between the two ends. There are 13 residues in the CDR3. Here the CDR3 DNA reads TGTGCCAGCAGTATCCGGGCTAGCTATGAGCAGTTCTTC. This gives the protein CASSIRASYEQFF.

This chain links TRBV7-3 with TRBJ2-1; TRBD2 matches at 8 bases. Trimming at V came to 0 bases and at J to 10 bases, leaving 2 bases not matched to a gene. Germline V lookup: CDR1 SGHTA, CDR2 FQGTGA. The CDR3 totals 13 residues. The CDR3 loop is CASSLTLAAEQFF. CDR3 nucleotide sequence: TGTGCCAGCAGCTTAACACTAGCGGCCGAGCAGTTCTTC.

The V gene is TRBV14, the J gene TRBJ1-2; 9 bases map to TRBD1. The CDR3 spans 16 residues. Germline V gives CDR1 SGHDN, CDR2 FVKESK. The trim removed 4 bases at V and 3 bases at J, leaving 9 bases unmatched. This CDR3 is CASSRGQGTNYYGYTF. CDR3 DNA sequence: TGTGCCAGCAGCCGAGGACAGGGGACGAATTACTATGGCTACACCTTC.

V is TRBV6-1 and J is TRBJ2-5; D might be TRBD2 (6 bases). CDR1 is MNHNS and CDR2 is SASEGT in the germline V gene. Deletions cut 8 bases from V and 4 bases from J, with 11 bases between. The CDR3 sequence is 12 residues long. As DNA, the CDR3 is TGTGCCAGCCACGGGACTGGAGAGACCCAGTACTTC. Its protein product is CASHGTGETQYF.

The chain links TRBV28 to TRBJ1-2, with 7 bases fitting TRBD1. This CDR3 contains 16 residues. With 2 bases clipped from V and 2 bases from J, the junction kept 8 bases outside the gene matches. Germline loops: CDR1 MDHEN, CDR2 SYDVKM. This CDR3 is CASSLPLTGPNYGYTF. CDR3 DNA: TGTGCCAGCAGTTTACCCCTGACAGGGCCCAACTATGGCTACACCTTC.

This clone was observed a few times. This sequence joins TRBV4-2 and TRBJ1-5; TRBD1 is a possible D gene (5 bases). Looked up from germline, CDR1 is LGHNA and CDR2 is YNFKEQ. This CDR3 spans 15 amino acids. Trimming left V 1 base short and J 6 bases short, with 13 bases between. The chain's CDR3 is CASSQGPGGGQPQHF. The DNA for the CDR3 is TGTGCCAGCAGCCAAGGTCCGGGGGGTGGTCAGCCCCAGCATTTT.

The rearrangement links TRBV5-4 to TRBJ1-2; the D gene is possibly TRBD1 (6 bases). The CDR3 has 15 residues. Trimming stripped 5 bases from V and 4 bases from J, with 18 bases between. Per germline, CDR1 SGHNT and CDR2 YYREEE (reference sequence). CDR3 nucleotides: TGTGCCAGCAGGCCCACAGGGAACTTCGTCTATGGCTACACCTTC. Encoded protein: CASRPTGNFVYGYTF.